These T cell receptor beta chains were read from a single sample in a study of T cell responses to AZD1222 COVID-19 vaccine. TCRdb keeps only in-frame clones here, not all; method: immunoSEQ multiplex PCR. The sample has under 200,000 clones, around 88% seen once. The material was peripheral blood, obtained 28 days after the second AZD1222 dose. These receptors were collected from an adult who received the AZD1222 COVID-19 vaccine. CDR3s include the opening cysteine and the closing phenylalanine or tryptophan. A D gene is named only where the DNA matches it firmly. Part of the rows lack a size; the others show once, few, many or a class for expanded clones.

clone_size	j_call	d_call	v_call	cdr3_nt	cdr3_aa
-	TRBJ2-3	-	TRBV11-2	TGTGCCAGCAGCTATACAGGGATCACAGATACGCAGTATTTT	CASSYTGITDTQYF
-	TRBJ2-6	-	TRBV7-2	TGTGCCAGCAGCTTAAGTCGTCCCTCTGGGGCCAACGTCCTGACTTTC	CASSLSRPSGANVLTF
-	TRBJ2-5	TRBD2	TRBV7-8	TGTGCCAGCAGCTACCAGCGGGGTAAAGAGACCCAGTACTTC	CASSYQRGKETQYF
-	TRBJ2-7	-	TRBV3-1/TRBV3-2	TGTGCCAGCAGCCAAAGCAACTCCGATGAGGGAAACTACGAGCAGTACTTC	CASSQSNSDEGNYEQYF
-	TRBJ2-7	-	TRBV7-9	TGTGCCAGCAGCTTTACCGGGGCCGTCTACGAGCAGTACTTC	CASSFTGAVYEQYF
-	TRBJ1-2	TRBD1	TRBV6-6	TGTGCCATAGCTACAGGGGGCTTGAGCTATGGCTACACCTTC	CAIATGGLSYGYTF
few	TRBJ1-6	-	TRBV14	TGTGCCAGCAGCCAAGTTTGGAAGAATTCACCCCTCCACTTT	CASSQVWKNSPLHF
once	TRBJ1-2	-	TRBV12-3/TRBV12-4	TGTGCCAGCAGTTTAATGGGGGGGCATGGCTACACCTTC	CASSLMGGHGYTF
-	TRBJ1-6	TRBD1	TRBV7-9	TGTGCCAGCAGCAGAGGACAGGGGAGAGTCAGGGGCCTCCACTTT	CASSRGQGRVRGLHF
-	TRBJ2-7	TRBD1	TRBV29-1	TGCAGCGTTGCTGACAGGGGGTACGAGCAGTACTTC	CSVADRGYEQYF
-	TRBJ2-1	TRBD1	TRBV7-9	TGTGCCAGCAGCTACAGGGGGGAAAATGAGCAGTTCTTC	CASSYRGENEQFF
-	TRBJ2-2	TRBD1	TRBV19	TGTGCCAGTAGTGCACAGGGGGATAACACCGGGGAGCTGTTTTTT	CASSAQGDNTGELFF
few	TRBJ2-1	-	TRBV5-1	TGCGCCAGCAGGGAGGGGCTGAGCTCCTACAATGAGCAGTTCTTC	CASREGLSSYNEQFF
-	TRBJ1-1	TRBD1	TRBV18	TGTGCCAGCTCACCACCGGTCGGACGCAACCGGGACAGGGTCTCGAACACTGAAGCTTTCTTT	CASSPPVGRNRDRVSNTEAFF
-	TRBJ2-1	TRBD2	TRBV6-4	TGTGCCACCGGGACTAGCGGGGCGAGCTCCTACAATGAGCAGTTCTTC	CATGTSGASSYNEQFF
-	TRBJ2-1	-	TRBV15	TGTGCCACCACACGAGGGTACAATGAGCAGTTCTTC	CATTRGYNEQFF
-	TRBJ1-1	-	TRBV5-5	TGTGCCAGCAGCTTCGTAATGGGGAACACTGAAGCTTTCTTT	CASSFVMGNTEAFF
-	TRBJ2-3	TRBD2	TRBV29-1	TGCAGCCTTTCCTTAGCGGGGGGAACAGATACGCAGTATTTT	CSLSLAGGTDTQYF
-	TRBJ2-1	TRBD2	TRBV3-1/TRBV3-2	TGTGCCAGCAGCCAAGCGGGGGGGTCCTACAATGAGCAGTTCTTC	CASSQAGGSYNEQFF